The source of this T cell receptor beta chain is a study of response to subunit inactivated influenza vaccine. This clonotype was seen many times. The antigen remains unidentified. TCRdb itself ran the RT-PCR reads through MiXCR, one entry per CDR3 protein. The table shows approximately 680,000 distinct CDR3 sequences, with approximately 14% occurring only once. The CDR3 is 14 residues long. Trimming cost V 6 bases and J 8 bases, with 20 bases left between them. CDR1 and CDR2 (germline): SGHRS, YFSETQ. Regarding the study as a whole: After each seasonal influenza vaccination, few new T cells are recruited, the authors suggested.

V gene TRBV5-1 combines with J gene TRBJ1-2; D is perhaps TRBD1 (5 bases). Sequencing used PBMCs from blood, obtained 11 to 12 days after vaccination. The sequence was collected from a man aged 50 to 59 who received an inactivated influenza vaccine. CDR3 in DNA: TGCGCCAGCACCCCCCAACCGGGGGAGAGGGGCTACACCTTC. It encodes CASTPQPGERGYTF.